These 19 T cell receptor beta chains were sequenced from one sample in a study of graft-versus-host responses after intestinal transplantation. Their antigens remain unidentified. Libraries were prepared by immunoSEQ multiplex PCR; TCRdb keeps only in-frame clonotypes and omits some of them. Found here are around 130,000 clones, approximately 92% of them singletons; the top ten hold around 0.16%. The source material was unstimulated CD4+ T cells sorted from spleen or lymph node cells, sampled before intestinal transplant. Source of these receptors: a human donor who received an intestinal transplant.

CDR3 in amino acids: CASSRHGTSGGNEQFF. CDR3 in DNA: TGTGCCAGCAGCCGTCACGGGACTAGCGGGGGGAATGAGCAGTTCTTC. V and J are TRBV7-9 and TRBJ2-1, with 15 positions matching TRBD2. The trim removed 5 bases at V and 7 bases at J, leaving 6 bases unmatched. Germline CDR1 reads SEHNR; CDR2 reads FQNEAQ (reference sequence). CDR3 size: 16 residues.

This clone occurred once. The chain combines TRBV2 with TRBJ2-7; D may be TRBD1 or TRBD2 (6 bases each). This CDR3 region has 14 residues. Germline V gives CDR1 SNHLY, CDR2 FYNNEI. V was cut by 9 bases and J by 2 bases, with 17 bases left in between. CDR3: CASWLGGSTYEQYF. CDR3 bases: TGTGCCAGTTGGTTGGGGGGCAGCACCTACGAGCAGTACTTC.

V and J are TRBV5-1 and TRBJ2-3; D unresolved. Trimming removed 0 bases at V and 4 bases at J, with 9 bases between. Germline CDR1 and CDR2: SGHRS and YFSETQ. This CDR3 has 14 residues. CDR3: CASSLVAVADTQYF. CDR3 nucleotides: TGCGCCAGCAGCTTGGTTGCAGTCGCAGATACGCAGTATTTT.

A few counts support this clone. The DNA for the CDR3 is TGTGCCAGCAGCCCTAGCGGGGGTAGCACCGGGGAGCTGTTTTTT. Translating it yields CASSPSGGSTGELFF. This rearrangement joins TRBV7-2 to TRBJ2-2, with 10 bases fitting TRBD2. CDR1 is SGHTA and CDR2 is FQGNSA in the germline V gene. There are 15 residues in the CDR3. Germline trimming cut 5 bases from V and 4 bases from J; bases unmatched to any gene: 4.

This chain links TRBV18 with TRBJ2-5; 7 positions match TRBD2. This CDR3 comprises 14 residues. Germline CDR1 is KGHSH and CDR2 is LQKENI. The V segment lost 2 bases and the J segment 3 bases; nucleotides outside the gene matches: 3. The CDR3 protein is CASSPETSEETQYF. CDR3 nucleotides: TGTGCCAGCTCACCAGAAACTAGCGAAGAGACCCAGTACTTC.

The gene calls are TRBV6-1 and TRBJ1-1; the D gene is possibly TRBD1 (6 bases). The CDR3 sequence is 15 residues long. Trimming removed 7 bases at V and 4 bases at J, with 19 bases between. In germline, CDR1 is MNHNS, CDR2 SASEGT. This CDR3 is CASKEGQGQSTEAFF. The CDR3 bases are TGTGCCAGCAAGGAGGGGCAGGGGCAGAGCACTGAAGCTTTCTTT.

This clone was counted only a few times. CDR3 amino acids: CASSPGGDEQFF. The CDR3 nucleotides read TGTGCCAGCTCACCAGGAGGGGATGAGCAGTTCTTC. This chain uses TRBV18 with TRBJ2-1; tentative D call: TRBD2 (6 bases). The CDR3 has 12 residues. Germline V gives CDR1 KGHSH, CDR2 LQKENI. V was clipped by 2 bases and J by 8 bases, with 7 bases between them.

This sequence joins TRBV7-9 and TRBJ1-6, with no clear D. The germline gives CDR1 SEHNR, CDR2 FQNEAQ (reference sequence). The CDR3 is 12 residues long. V lost 6 bases, J lost 10 bases, and 10 bases lay in between. CDR3 amino acids: CASSLRSSPLHF. CDR3 DNA: TGTGCCAGCAGTCTGAGAAGCTCACCCCTCCACTTT.

CDR3 in DNA: TGTGCCAGCAGTGAACGGGGGCAGGGGAGTCAGCCCCAGCATTTT. The encoded protein is CASSERGQGSQPQHF. The rearrangement joins TRBV6-1 to TRBJ1-5; possibly TRBD1 for D (6 bases). This CDR3 has 15 amino acids. Germline V gene lookup returns CDR1 MNHNS and CDR2 SASEGT. V was clipped by 2 bases and J by 6 bases, with 14 bases between them.

The chain employs TRBV11-2 and TRBJ1-1, with 7 bases aligning to TRBD1. V shed 1 base and J 8 bases; nucleotides not matched to a gene: 4. The CDR3 has 13 amino acids. Germline V gives CDR1 SGHAT, CDR2 FQNNGV. CDR3 protein: CASSLGQGAEAFF. In nucleotides, the CDR3 is TGTGCCAGCAGCTTAGGACAGGGTGCCGAAGCTTTCTTT.

This chain joins TRBV7-2 and TRBJ1-5, with 7 positions matching TRBD1. Per the germline V gene, CDR1 is SGHTA and CDR2 is FQGNSA. This CDR3 is 14 amino acids long. J was trimmed by 5 bases and V by 4 bases; bases with no gene match: 5. The DNA for the CDR3 is TGTGCCAGCAGCTACGCTACAGGGGATCAGCCCCAGCATTTT. This encodes CASSYATGDQPQHF.

The rearrangement links TRBV5-1 to TRBJ2-5, with D possibly TRBD2 on 5 matching bases. Trimming took 0 bases from V and 2 from J, leaving 5 bases between them. CDR1 is SGHRS and CDR2 is YFSETQ in the germline V gene. The CDR3 length is 13 residues. CDR3 amino acids: CASSLGLQETQYF. The CDR3 coding sequence is TGCGCCAGCAGCTTGGGACTACAAGAGACCCAGTACTTC.

V and J are TRBV5-5 and TRBJ2-3, with D unresolved. The CDR3 contains 11 residues. V gave up 2 bases and J gave up 2 bases, with 0 bases separating them. Germline V gene data show CDR1 as SGHKS and CDR2 as YYEKEE (reference sequence). CDR3 in DNA: TGTGCCAGCAGCTTCACAGATACGCAGTATTTT. Its translation: CASSFTDTQYF.

The chain combines TRBV5-1 with TRBJ1-2, with D perhaps matching TRBD1 (5 bases). CDR3 length equals 13 residues. Germline loops: CDR1 SGHRS, CDR2 YFSETQ. Trimming took off 4 bases at V and 6 bases at J, with 13 bases between the two ends. CDR3 DNA sequence: TGCGCCAGCAGCCACCAGGGAAGTGATGGCTACACCTTC. It codes for CASSHQGSDGYTF.

This chain joins TRBV29-1 and TRBJ2-1, with no clear D. With 1 base removed from V and 3 bases from J, the gap between germline ends came to 13 bases. The germline V gene encodes CDR1 SQVTM and CDR2 ANQGSEA. This CDR3 region has 15 residues. The CDR3 nucleotides are TGCAGCGTTGAAGCCATCCTAGGGAACTACAATGAGCAGTTCTTC. Translated: CSVEAILGNYNEQFF.

The J gene is TRBJ1-1, the V gene TRBV15; D is ambiguous. CDR1 and CDR2 (germline): LNHNV, YYDKDF (reference sequence). This CDR3 region has 14 residues. V lost 1 base to trimming and J lost 1 base, with 7 bases between them. The CDR3 region has the DNA TGTGCCACCAGCAGAGGGGGTAGGAACACTGAAGCTTTCTTT. Translated, it gives CATSRGGRNTEAFF.

This clone was counted a single time. V and J are TRBV7-9 and TRBJ2-5; D is possibly TRBD1 or TRBD2 (6 bases each). The length of the CDR3 is 15 residues. Germline CDR1 and CDR2: SEHNR and FQNEAQ (reference sequence). Trimming left V 2 bases short and J 4 bases short, with 14 bases between. DNA for the CDR3: TGTGCCAGCAGCTTACCACAGGGAGGATCAGAGACCCAGTACTTC. Amino acid sequence: CASSLPQGGSETQYF.

This chain uses TRBV27 with TRBJ2-7; 7 nucleotides match TRBD1. The J segment lost 5 bases and the V segment lost 5 bases, leaving 12 bases of the junction unmatched. The CDR3 extends over 15 amino acids. Germline values: CDR1 MNHEY, CDR2 SMNVEV (reference sequence). CDR3 sequence reads: CASSRTPGQKHEQYF. CDR3 bases: TGTGCCAGCAGTCGGACCCCGGGACAGAAACACGAGCAGTACTTC.

The chain uses TRBV6-1 and TRBJ1-5, with D possibly being TRBD1 (6 bases). V lost 5 bases and J 5 bases, leaving 10 bases between the germline ends. Germline assignment: CDR1 MNHNS and CDR2 SASEGT. The CDR3 consists of 13 residues. CDR3 residues: CASSKGQYQPQHF. DNA of the CDR3: TGTGCCAGCAGTAAAGGACAGTATCAGCCCCAGCATTTT.